This T cell receptor (beta chain) was documented in a study of cytomegalovirus exposure and HLA in healthy donors. PCR primers comprised 60 Vbeta and 13 Jbeta primers. Produced via immunoSEQ multiplex PCR; TCRdb's table is partial and in-frame only. The sample shows roughly 120,000 clones, 70% to 80% of them seen only once. This TCR was recovered from a young man in good health and CMV-seropositive. The sample was PBMCs.

CDR3 coding DNA: TGTGCCAGCAGCCCCACTAGCGGGAGGTACACCGGGGAGCTGTTTTTT. This gives the protein CASSPTSGRYTGELFF. This chain uses TRBV7-2 with TRBJ2-2; the match to TRBD2 covers 12 bases. This CDR3 is built from 16 residues. V was clipped by 5 bases and J by 3 bases; unmatched bases: 4. Germline loops: CDR1 SGHTA, CDR2 FQGNSA.